This T cell receptor beta chain was obtained from a study of identical twins. The study's findings and limits: Monozygotic twins shared more out-of-frame TCR alpha than recombination models predicted.

This clonotype was seen at least ten times. Antigen: not known. A universal primer binding site was introduced by template switching. The final cDNA contained unique molecular identifiers. TCRdb re-analysed the 5' RACE reads in MiXCR, keeping a single row per CDR3 protein. The sample lists about 890,000 distinct CDR3 sequences, 9% to 15% seen once, with 1.5% to 2% in the top ten. CDR1 and CDR2 (germline): SGHAT, FQNNGV. The CDR3 length is 15 residues. The ends were cut back, 4 bases at V and 7 bases at J, with 17 bases in the middle. These data were also filed under a second study, of yellow fever vaccine responses in identical twins.

The V gene is TRBV11-2, the J gene TRBJ2-1; D not certain. The sample comprised PBMCs. The TCR sequence derives from a woman between 18 and 29 years old in good health. The CDR3 bases are TGTGCCAGCAGCTCCGCCGAGAGGATTCTAAATGAGCAGTTCTTC. Translated: CASSSAERILNEQFF.